The 12 T cell receptor beta chains below all came from one sample that was sequenced in a study of shared clonotypes between healthy human individuals. Sequenced by immunoSEQ multiplex PCR; TCRdb stores in-frame clones only, minus some. Here the sample spans about 470,000 clones, about four fifths being singletons. Specimen: PBMCs. These receptor sequences come from a woman between 40 and 50 years old in good health. Some clones in this sample may be carry-over from other donors' samples.

The V and J genes are TRBV14 and TRBJ2-1; D not certain. With 4 bases removed from V and 4 bases from J, the gap between germline ends came to 8 bases. This CDR3 is built from 13 residues. Germline V lookup: CDR1 SGHDN, CDR2 FVKESK. The DNA for the CDR3 is TGTGCCAGCAGCCGAGAACTATACAATGAGCAGTTCTTC. This gives the protein CASSRELYNEQFF.

The chain uses TRBV6-4 and TRBJ2-1, with D possibly being TRBD2 (6 bases). Germline V gene data show CDR1 as MRHNA and CDR2 as SNTAGT. V was pared by 0 bases and J by 8 bases, with 14 bases between. The CDR3 length is 15 residues. For the CDR3, the DNA is TGTGCCAGCAGTGACTCTGACGGGAGTGGCGATGAGCAGTTCTTC. It specifies CASSDSDGSGDEQFF.

Remarks on this clone: The identical CDR3 is also encoded by other nucleotide sequences in the sample. The CDR3 protein is CASSPGLAAYNEQFF. DNA of the CDR3: TGTGCCAGCAGCCCTGGCCTAGCGGCTTACAATGAGCAGTTCTTC. J is TRBJ2-1 and V is TRBV9; 7 bases are a match to TRBD2. Germline V gene sequence: CDR1 SGDLS, CDR2 YYNGEE. CDR3 size: 15 residues. V lost 4 bases to trimming and J lost 4 bases; unmatched junction nucleotides: 8.

This clone showed up just once. The chain is built from TRBV5-6 and TRBJ1-3; D remains unclear. Trimming removed 0 bases at V and 0 bases at J, with 7 bases between. Looked up from germline, CDR1 is SGHDT and CDR2 is YYEEEE. The CDR3 extends over 15 amino acids. The CDR3 region has the DNA TGTGCCAGCAGCTTGGGAGCTAACTCTGGAAACACCATATATTTT. Its protein is CASSLGANSGNTIYF.

This clone was counted many times. The chain uses TRBV27 and TRBJ2-1; weak D call: TRBD1 (5 bases). The germline CDR1 and CDR2 sequences are MNHEY and SMNVEV (reference sequence). This CDR3 has 13 amino acids. V shed 6 bases and J shed 9 bases, with 15 bases lying between them. The CDR3: CASRAQGSREQFF. The CDR3 region has the DNA TGTGCCAGCAGGGCGCAGGGTAGCCGTGAGCAGTTCTTC.

This chain joins TRBV2 and TRBJ2-7, with 10 positions matching TRBD1. The germline CDR1 and CDR2 sequences are SNHLY and FYNNEI. The CDR3 has 13 amino acids. With V trimmed by 10 bases and J by 5 bases, 8 bases remained unmatched. Here the CDR3 reads CATGQGVPNEQYF. The CDR3 DNA is TGTGCCACCGGACAGGGGGTCCCCAACGAGCAGTACTTC.

The chain has TRBV6-1 and TRBJ2-3; no clear D gene. The V gene lost 6 bases and the J gene lost 5 bases, with 3 bases spanning the gap. The CDR3 contains 10 residues. Looked up from germline, CDR1 is MNHNS and CDR2 is SASEGT. As DNA, the CDR3 is TGTGCCAGCAGGAGAGATACGCAGTATTTT. Protein: CASRRDTQYF.

Comments on this clone: Other DNA sequences from this sample encode an identical CDR3 as well. The chain joins TRBV5-1 to TRBJ2-3; no definite D call. The CDR3 covers 13 residues. The germline V gene has CDR1 SGHRS and CDR2 YFSETQ. V lost 4 bases to trimming and J lost 1 base, with 7 bases between them. The CDR3 sequence: CASSGQGTDTQYF. The CDR3 bases are TGCGCCAGCAGCGGGCAGGGCACAGATACGCAGTATTTT.

This clone was detected a few times. The CDR3 loop is CASSERPNSGANVLTF. Here the CDR3 DNA reads TGTGCCAGCAGTGAAAGACCGAACTCTGGGGCCAACGTCCTGACTTTC. The genes are TRBV6-1 and TRBJ2-6; D ambiguous. The CDR3 runs to 16 residues. Germline values: CDR1 MNHNS, CDR2 SASEGT. Deletions cut 2 bases from V and 0 bases from J, with 8 bases between.

The genes are TRBV5-1 and TRBJ2-3; tentatively, D is TRBD1 or TRBD2 (5 bases each). Trimming took 5 bases from V and 6 from J, leaving 10 bases between them. This CDR3 is built from 12 residues. Germline lookup yields CDR1 SGHRS and CDR2 YFSETQ. The CDR3 sequence: CASRLEGDTQYF. CDR3 bases: TGCGCCAGCAGGCTAGAGGGGGATACGCAGTATTTT.

V and J are TRBV29-1 and TRBJ2-1, with no clear D. Germline V CDR1 and CDR2: SQVTM, ANQGSEA. Trimming left V 2 bases short and J 6 bases short, with 5 bases between. This CDR3 contains 11 residues. The CDR3 DNA follows: TGCAGCGTTGAATCCAGCAATGAGCAGTTCTTC. Protein product: CSVESSNEQFF.

The chain couples TRBV30 to TRBJ1-5; D uncertain. Germline V gives CDR1 GTSNPN, CDR2 SVGIG (reference sequence). This CDR3 is built from 14 residues. V lost 2 bases and J lost 3, with 11 bases in between. This CDR3 reads CAWSPVGSNQPQHF. The CDR3 bases are TGTGCCTGGAGTCCGGTGGGTTCCAATCAGCCCCAGCATTTT. The full variable domain, completed using reference TRBV30 and TRBJ1-5, is SQTIHQWPATLVQPVGSPLSLECTVEGTSNPNLYWYRQAAGRGLQLLFYSVGIGQISSEVPQNLSASRPQDRQFILSSKKLLLSDSGFYLCAWSPVGSNQPQHFGDGTRLSIL.